The sequence of this T cell receptor (beta chain) was determined in a study of identical twins' blood T cells. This clonotype was recorded at least ten times. A previously described protocol, modified, built RNA-based TCR cDNA libraries. Each TCR cDNA library carried sample-specific barcodes on both ends. Each CDR3 protein gets one entry after TCRdb re-called the 5' RACE reads with MiXCR. The repertoire includes fewer than 450,000 distinct CDR3 sequences, more than 25% of them detected once, and 6% to 7% sits in the top ten. V was clipped by 2 bases and J by 4 bases, with 6 bases between them. CDR3 length: 13 residues. Germline V gene lookup returns CDR1 MDHEN and CDR2 SYDVKM.

The V call is TRBV28, the J call TRBJ2-1, with TRBD1 as a possible D gene (5 bases). The TCR comes from a woman aged 18-55 years in good health. Sequencing was performed on PBMCs. Written as DNA, the CDR3 is TGTGCCAGCAGTTTACAGGGTTACAATGAGCAGTTCTTC. Its protein product is CASSLQGYNEQFF.